This T cell receptor beta chain is from a study of somatic mutations in cytotoxic T cells in rheumatoid arthritis. The V end lost 3 bases, the J end lost 3 bases, and 11 bases lay between the germline ends. From germline, CDR1 is WSHSY and CDR2 SAAADI. CDR3 size: 14 residues. Generated by immunoSEQ multiplex PCR, the TCRdb table keeps only in-frame clones and is missing some. The sample carries fewer than 25,000 clones, around 67% recorded once. The specimen sequenced was CD8+ T cells sorted from blood. This chain connects TRBV10-2 to TRBJ2-5; D is tentatively TRBD1 or TRBD2 (6 bases each). This sequence originates from an adult with rheumatoid arthritis. The CDR3 coding sequence is TGCGCCAGCAGTGATAGTAGGGGGGAAGAGACCCAGTACTTC. It codes for CASSDSRGEETQYF.